This T cell receptor beta chain was sequenced for a study of blood T cell repertoires in COVID-19. Germline trimming cut 5 bases from V and 2 bases from J; bases unmatched to any gene: 10. CDR1 SGHVS and CDR2 FNYEAQ come from the germline V gene. The CDR3 sequence is 16 residues long. The participants were between about 18 and 100 years old and came from 24 US areas. Under the authors' procedure: Amplifying reference gene primers gave estimates of nucleated cell counts. Sequencing used immunoSEQ multiplex PCR; TCRdb keeps in-frame clones, though not all of them. V, J and clone size are taken as reported in that table, and D and trimming were inferred from the DNA itself. Altogether a few hundred thousand clones are present, about 87% being singletons, with the ten largest covering about 1.5%.

The sequence was obtained from a woman aged 50 to 60 who had recovered from COVID-19. Sequenced: PBMCs or T cells enriched from blood (not recorded which). This chain links TRBV7-6 with TRBJ1-1; 8 nucleotides line up with TRBD1. The CDR3 spells CASSGGDRSANTEAFF. The CDR3 nucleotides read TGTGCCAGCAGCGGTGGGGACAGGAGCGCAAACACTGAAGCTTTCTTT.